The 20 T cell receptor beta chains listed next were all sequenced from one sample in a study of blood T cell repertoires in COVID-19. The method was immunoSEQ multiplex PCR; TCRdb's version includes in-frame clones alone and lacks a portion of them. This sample has about 220,000 clones; 84% occur once, and the top ten carry 6.8%. Sequencing was performed on PBMCs or T cells enriched from blood (not recorded which). These receptor sequences come from a woman aged 40 to 49 who had recovered from COVID-19.

A single count supports this clone. The CDR3 DNA reads as TGCGCCAGCAGTCAATCGGGACTAGCGGGGTCCTACGAGCAGTACGTC. Translation gives CASSQSGLAGSYEQYV. V is TRBV23-1 and J is TRBJ2-7; TRBD2 aligns across 13 bases. TRBV23-1 is an ORF for which the function is uncertain. The CDR3 is 16 residues long. V dropped 0 bases and J dropped 1; count of bases not matched to a gene: 0.

V and J are TRBV13 and TRBJ1-2, with TRBD1 matching 7 bases. The CDR3 contains 13 residues. Losses at the gene ends were 5 bases for V and 5 bases for J; bases not matched to a gene: 5. Germline CDR1 reads PRHDT; CDR2 reads FYEKMQ (reference sequence). CDR3 sequence: CASSAQGGYGYTF. As DNA, the CDR3 is TGTGCCAGCAGCGCTCAGGGGGGTTATGGCTACACCTTC.

The chain recombines TRBV18 with TRBJ2-1, with 7 bases fitting TRBD2. Germline CDR1 is KGHSH and CDR2 is LQKENI. CDR3 length: 14 amino acids. V lost 3 bases and J lost 6; bases outside the gene matches: 5. CDR3 protein: CASSPWGGFNEQFF. The CDR3, as DNA: TGTGCCAGCTCACCGTGGGGAGGGTTCAATGAGCAGTTCTTC.

CDR3 sequence: CASSLRGTGGSSPLHF. For the CDR3, the DNA is TGTGCCAGCAGCTTACGTGGGACAGGGGGAAGTTCACCCCTCCACTTT. The chain recombines TRBV7-2 with TRBJ1-6; 11 bases align to TRBD1. The trim removed 2 bases at V and 9 bases at J, leaving 6 bases unmatched. The CDR3 sequence is 16 residues long. CDR1 and CDR2 (germline): SGHTA, FQGNSA.

The V and J genes are TRBV5-4 and TRBJ2-1; D ambiguous. The germline V gene has CDR1 SGHNT and CDR2 YYREEE (reference sequence). The CDR3 extends over 14 amino acids. V lost 1 base to trimming and J lost 4 bases, with 9 bases between them. CDR3 nucleotides: TGTGCCAGCAGCTTGTTCTCGCGGTACAATGAGCAGTTCTTC. This translates into CASSLFSRYNEQFF.

V gene TRBV12-5 combines with J gene TRBJ1-5; tentatively, D is TRBD1 (5 bases). The germline V gene encodes CDR1 LGHNT and CDR2 FRNRAP. The V and J ends lost 4 bases and 4 bases respectively, with 11 bases between them. The CDR3 has 14 residues. CDR3 region: CASGSPGGNQPQHF. The CDR3 DNA is TGTGCTAGTGGTTCACCGGGGGGAAATCAGCCCCAGCATTTT.

The gene calls are TRBV3-1 (or the pseudogene TRBV3-2) and TRBJ2-1; TRBD2 agrees at 13 bases. Trimming took 5 bases from V and 0 from J; bases not matched to a gene: 7. The CDR3 consists of 18 residues. The germline CDR1 and CDR2 sequences are LGHDT and YNNKEL (reference sequence). The CDR3 reads CASSELGTSGTSYNEQFF. Here the CDR3 DNA reads TGTGCCAGCAGCGAGTTAGGGACTAGCGGGACCTCCTACAATGAGCAGTTCTTC.

J is TRBJ1-4 and V is TRBV2; D may be TRBD1 (5 bases). This CDR3 contains 11 residues. V lost 6 bases, J lost 8 bases, and 7 bases lay in between. CDR1 is SNHLY, CDR2 FYNNEI, per germline. CDR3: CASRGEEKLFF. DNA for the CDR3: TGTGCCAGCAGAGGGGAAGAAAAACTGTTTTTT.

The rearrangement joins TRBV9 to TRBJ2-7; D perhaps matches TRBD2 (6 bases). This CDR3 has 15 amino acids. The germline CDR1 and CDR2 sequences are SGDLS and YYNGEE. V lost 3 bases and J lost 8, with 21 bases in between. The CDR3 DNA reads TGTGCCAGCAGCGGAGTAGGGACTCCTACTACGAAGCAGTACTTC. This sequence encodes CASSGVGTPTTKQYF.

This clone was counted once. The gene calls are TRBV10-3 and TRBJ2-2; D unclear. The CDR3 runs 14 residues. Germline lookup yields CDR1 ENHRY and CDR2 SYGVKD. The V end was cut by 6 bases, the J end by 2 bases, with 10 bases between. The CDR3: CAISPTENTGELFF. The CDR3 DNA reads TGTGCCATCAGCCCCACAGAAAACACCGGGGAGCTGTTTTTT.

The J gene is TRBJ2-5, the V gene TRBV24-1; 9 bases are shared with TRBD1. V lost 4 bases to trimming and J lost 3 bases; unmatched junction nucleotides: 5. This CDR3 comprises 15 residues. Per germline, CDR1 KGHDR and CDR2 SFDVKD. CDR3 loop: CATSDATGGEETQYF. CDR3 bases: TGTGCCACCAGTGACGCAACAGGGGGCGAAGAGACCCAGTACTTC.

The chain recombines TRBV7-9 with TRBJ2-2, with 7 nucleotides matching TRBD1. The CDR3 has 14 amino acids. The trim removed 1 base at V and 8 bases at J, leaving 4 bases unmatched. Germline V gene data show CDR1 as SEHNR and CDR2 as FQNEAQ (reference sequence). The CDR3 is CASSLGQGEGELFF. The CDR3 DNA is TGTGCCAGCAGCTTAGGACAGGGTGAAGGGGAGCTGTTTTTT.

The genes are TRBV6-5 and TRBJ1-1, with D tentatively TRBD1 (5 bases). CDR1 and CDR2 (germline): MNHEY, SVGAGI. V was trimmed by 6 bases and J by 4 bases, leaving 12 bases between them. This CDR3 has 13 amino acids. CDR3 sequence: CASRGRGSTEAFF. The CDR3 DNA reads as TGTGCCAGCAGAGGGCGGGGGAGCACTGAAGCTTTCTTT.

The chain links TRBV19 to TRBJ2-1; 8 nucleotides line up with TRBD1. The CDR3 covers 17 residues. V trimming: 3 bases; J trimming: 0 bases; junction bases outside the gene matches: 7. Per germline, CDR1 LNHDA and CDR2 SQIVND (reference sequence). The CDR3 DNA follows: TGTGCCAGTAGTATGCAATGGACAGGGAGCTCCTACAATGAGCAGTTCTTC. Its translation is CASSMQWTGSSYNEQFF.

This clone is a singleton in its sample. The rearrangement uses TRBV6-5 and TRBJ2-7, with a weak D call TRBD1 (5 bases). The V gene's germline CDR1 is MNHEY and CDR2 SVGAGI. The CDR3 length is 14 residues. V lost 6 bases and J lost 0, with 12 bases in between. The CDR3 here is CASSPDSFSYEQYV. Written as DNA, the CDR3 is TGTGCCAGCAGCCCAGACAGCTTCTCCTACGAGCAGTACGTC.

The sample holds a few counts of this clone. The chain carries TRBV6-4 and TRBJ1-2; 8 nucleotides line up with TRBD1. This CDR3 is 13 amino acids long. With V trimmed by 6 bases and J by 6 bases, 6 bases remained unmatched. Per germline, CDR1 MRHNA and CDR2 SNTAGT. The CDR3 DNA follows: TGTGCCAGCAGAGGGACAGGCGTCGATGGCTACACCTTC. This translates into CASRGTGVDGYTF.

This chain connects TRBV19 to TRBJ1-2, with 8 bases matching TRBD1. Germline V lookup: CDR1 LNHDA, CDR2 SQIVND (reference sequence). There are 16 residues in the CDR3. V lost 5 bases and J lost 5; bases outside the gene matches: 13. The CDR3 loop reads CASSRQGASGGYGYTF. The DNA for the CDR3 is TGTGCCAGTAGTCGCCAGGGGGCCTCCGGGGGGTATGGCTACACCTTC.

This chain joins TRBV3-1 (or the pseudogene TRBV3-2) and TRBJ1-1; possible D gene TRBD1, 6 bases. V was pared by 4 bases and J by 5 bases, with 20 bases between. This CDR3 has 16 residues. CDR1 and CDR2 (germline): LGHDT, YNNKEL (reference sequence). CDR3 DNA: TGTGCCAGCAGCCCAAGGAGTGTGGGGGCCGCGACTGAAGCTTTCTTT. Its translation is CASSPRSVGAATEAFF.

The V and J genes are TRBV11-2 and TRBJ2-7; 8 nucleotides line up with TRBD2. Germline CDR1 SGHAT, CDR2 FQNNGV. The CDR3 runs 16 residues. Trimming at V came to 4 bases and at J to 7 bases, leaving 15 bases not matched to a gene. CDR3 amino acids: CASSSLRLALGREQYF. The DNA of the CDR3 is TGTGCCAGCAGCTCCCTCCGACTAGCGTTGGGGCGGGAGCAGTACTTC.

The chain combines TRBV28 with TRBJ2-5; 7 positions agree with TRBD1. V was clipped by 5 bases and J by 4 bases; unmatched bases: 16. The CDR3 spans 17 residues. Germline values: CDR1 MDHEN, CDR2 SYDVKM. The chain's CDR3 is CASSPWTGLGRRETQYF. The CDR3 DNA sequence: TGTGCCAGCAGTCCGTGGACAGGCCTAGGGCGAAGAGAGACCCAGTACTTC.